This is a list of T cell receptor beta chains from one sample in a study of blood T cells in healthy people across ages. MiXCR was run by TCRdb on the 5' RACE reads, yielding one entry per CDR3 protein. The sample consists of 600,000 to 650,000 distinct CDR3 sequences, roughly 50% of them appearing once. The source material was blood. All receptors derive from a man aged 60 to 75 in good health. Each CDR3 is given with its conserved first and last residue. Fields, in order: CDR3 length, V gene, D gene, clone size, J gene, CDR3 DNA, CDR3 protein. D genes are given only for firm matches. Size is omitted from some rows. Given values are once, few, many or a class for expanded clones.

len: 15
v_gene: TRBV9
d_gene: .
abundance: .
j_gene: TRBJ2-4
CDR3nt: TGTGCCAGCAGCGTAGCATCCGGGGGCAAAAACATTCAGTACTTC
CDR3aa: CASSVASGGKNIQYF

len: 14
v_gene: TRBV7-2
d_gene: .
abundance: few
j_gene: TRBJ2-5
CDR3nt: TGTGCCAGCAGCTTAGGAACTAGCTCGGAGACCCAGTACTTC
CDR3aa: CASSLGTSSETQYF

len: 16
v_gene: TRBV24-1
d_gene: TRBD2
abundance: once
j_gene: TRBJ2-3
CDR3nt: TGTGCCACCAGTGATTCCCGGGTAGCGGGGAGAGATACGCAGTATTTT
CDR3aa: CATSDSRVAGRDTQYF

len: 15
v_gene: TRBV9
d_gene: TRBD2
abundance: few
j_gene: TRBJ2-5
CDR3nt: TGTGCCAGCAGCCGTTCCGGGACTAGCAGTGAGACCCAGTACTTC
CDR3aa: CASSRSGTSSETQYF

len: 13
v_gene: TRBV7-9
d_gene: TRBD1
abundance: .
j_gene: TRBJ2-7
CDR3nt: TGTGCCAGCAGCGGGGGACAGGGCTACGAGCAGTACTTC
CDR3aa: CASSGGQGYEQYF

len: 16
v_gene: TRBV12-3/TRBV12-4
d_gene: .
abundance: .
j_gene: TRBJ2-7
CDR3nt: TGTGCCAGCAGTCGACCCTCTAGCCGATTAACCTACGAGCAGTACTTC
CDR3aa: CASSRPSSRLTYEQYF

len: 13
v_gene: TRBV4-1
d_gene: .
abundance: .
j_gene: TRBJ1-1
CDR3nt: TGCGCCAGCAGCCAAAGCCCGGGCGCTGAAGCTTTCTTT
CDR3aa: CASSQSPGAEAFF

len: 12
v_gene: TRBV20-1
d_gene: .
abundance: .
j_gene: TRBJ2-7
CDR3nt: TGCAGTGCTAGAGCAGACTCCTACGAGCAGTACTTC
CDR3aa: CSARADSYEQYF

len: 16
v_gene: TRBV20-1
d_gene: TRBD2
abundance: few
j_gene: TRBJ2-5
CDR3nt: TGCAGTGCTAGAGCAGCTAGCGGGGGGGCTGGTGAGACCCAGTACTTC
CDR3aa: CSARAASGGAGETQYF

len: 17
v_gene: TRBV5-6
d_gene: TRBD1
abundance: .
j_gene: TRBJ1-2
CDR3nt: TGTGCCAGCAGCTTGGGACGGGACAGGGGGCTCGGCTATGGCTACACCTTC
CDR3aa: CASSLGRDRGLGYGYTF

len: 11
v_gene: TRBV28
d_gene: .
abundance: .
j_gene: TRBJ2-7
CDR3nt: TGTGCCAGCAGTTCCAACCCCGCCTGGTTCTTC
CDR3aa: CASSSNPAWFF

len: 13
v_gene: TRBV6-2/TRBV6-3
d_gene: .
abundance: .
j_gene: TRBJ1-2
CDR3nt: TGTGCCAGCAGGGGTGAGCGGGTTGGCGGCTACACCTTC
CDR3aa: CASRGERVGGYTF

len: 15
v_gene: TRBV7-8
d_gene: .
abundance: once
j_gene: TRBJ2-7
CDR3nt: TGTGCCAGCAGCTTCCTTGGCAGGGGAGACTACGAGCAGTACTTC
CDR3aa: CASSFLGRGDYEQYF

len: 12
v_gene: TRBV29-1
d_gene: .
abundance: .
j_gene: TRBJ2-1
CDR3nt: TGCAGCGTCCGAGGAAGCTACAATGAGCAGTTCTTC
CDR3aa: CSVRGSYNEQFF

len: 14
v_gene: TRBV6-1
d_gene: TRBD2
abundance: .
j_gene: TRBJ2-7
CDR3nt: TGTGCCAGCAGTCCGGGACTAGGTACCTACGAGCAGTACTTC
CDR3aa: CASSPGLGTYEQYF

len: 14
v_gene: TRBV2
d_gene: TRBD1
abundance: many
j_gene: TRBJ1-6
CDR3nt: TGTGCCACATACCGGGACAGGGTCGATTCACCCCTCCACTTT
CDR3aa: CATYRDRVDSPLHF

len: 13
v_gene: TRBV28
d_gene: .
abundance: .
j_gene: TRBJ1-5
CDR3nt: TGTGCCAGCACTTTGGGGACCAATCAGCCCCAGCATTTT
CDR3aa: CASTLGTNQPQHF

len: 14
v_gene: TRBV11-2
d_gene: .
abundance: .
j_gene: TRBJ2-7
CDR3nt: TGTGCCAGCAGCTTATCTGAGGGAAATAACGAGCAGTACTTC
CDR3aa: CASSLSEGNNEQYF

len: 15
v_gene: TRBV20-1
d_gene: .
abundance: .
j_gene: TRBJ2-1
CDR3nt: TGCAGTGCTCCTACCGCGGGGCCGGAGTTGAATGAGCAGTTCTTC
CDR3aa: CSAPTAGPELNEQFF

len: 15
v_gene: TRBV5-1
d_gene: .
abundance: .
j_gene: TRBJ1-5
CDR3nt: TGCGCCAGCAGCTTAGATGGCAGACCCAATCAGCCCCAGCATTTT
CDR3aa: CASSLDGRPNQPQHF

len: 13
v_gene: TRBV2
d_gene: .
abundance: .
j_gene: TRBJ2-5
CDR3nt: TGTGCCAGCAGATCGACAGCGATGGAGACCCAGTACTTC
CDR3aa: CASRSTAMETQYF

len: 16
v_gene: TRBV5-1
d_gene: TRBD2
abundance: .
j_gene: TRBJ2-7
CDR3nt: TGCGCCAGCAGCCCCAGGGCGGGGGGGTCCTACAATGAGCAGTACTTC
CDR3aa: CASSPRAGGSYNEQYF

len: 13
v_gene: TRBV20-1
d_gene: TRBD2
abundance: .
j_gene: TRBJ2-3
CDR3nt: TGCAGTGCTATTAGTGGGGGGGCAGATACGCAGTATTTT
CDR3aa: CSAISGGADTQYF

len: 14
v_gene: TRBV6-4
d_gene: TRBD1
abundance: .
j_gene: TRBJ2-3
CDR3nt: TGTGCCAGCACCATGACAGGGCTGGCAGATACGCAGTATTTT
CDR3aa: CASTMTGLADTQYF